Shown below are 24 T cell receptor beta chains from a single sample sequenced in a study of blood T cell repertoires in COVID-19. Some clones are missing from TCRdb's copy, which holds only in-frame ones; the method was immunoSEQ multiplex PCR. The table records about 220,000 clones, about 88% of them present only once. The sample comprised PBMCs or T cells enriched from blood (not recorded which). Receptor source: a woman aged 30 to 39 who had recovered from COVID-19.

The V gene is TRBV7-9, the J gene TRBJ1-2; the match to TRBD1 covers 12 bases. There are 16 residues in the CDR3. The junction had 6 bases not matched to a gene; V was cut back by 3 bases and J by 4 bases. Germline V lookup: CDR1 SEHNR, CDR2 FQNEAQ (reference sequence). The CDR3 DNA reads as TGTGCCAGCAGCTTCCGGGACAGGGGGCCAGGCTATGGCTACACCTTC. This translates into CASSFRDRGPGYGYTF.

In its sample, this clone was seen once. This chain links TRBV4-1 with TRBJ2-5; TRBD2 aligns across 13 bases. V gave up 3 bases and J gave up 5 bases; unmatched junction bases: 6. Germline values: CDR1 MGHRA, CDR2 YSYEKL. There are 16 residues in the CDR3. The CDR3 nucleotides read TGCGCCAGCAGCCAGCAACTAGCGGGGGGGTTGGAGACCCAGTACTTC. It codes for CASSQQLAGGLETQYF.

This chain uses TRBV5-5 with TRBJ1-1; perhaps TRBD1 as D (6 bases). Germline V gene sequence: CDR1 SGHKS, CDR2 YYEKEE (reference sequence). The CDR3 covers 14 residues. V was trimmed by 0 bases and J by 5 bases, leaving 11 bases between them. CDR3 region: CASSLAGDVTEAFF. CDR3 bases: TGTGCCAGCAGCTTGGCAGGGGATGTAACTGAAGCTTTCTTT.

The J gene is TRBJ1-2, the V gene TRBV3-1 (or the pseudogene TRBV3-2), with 10 bases that match TRBD1. The germline V gene encodes CDR1 LGHDT and CDR2 YNNKEL (reference sequence). There are 16 residues in the CDR3. V lost 4 bases to trimming and J lost 4 bases; unmatched junction nucleotides: 9. The CDR3 region has the DNA TGTGCCAGCAGCCCTACCTCTCGGACAGGGGGCTATGGCTACACCTTC. Encoded protein: CASSPTSRTGGYGYTF.

The chain is built from TRBV7-2 and TRBJ2-3; perhaps TRBD1 as D (6 bases). CDR1 is SGHTA, CDR2 FQGNSA, per germline. Trimming cost V 3 bases and J 2 bases, with 9 bases left between them. The CDR3 consists of 14 residues. DNA of the CDR3: TGTGCCAGCAGCTTTAGGACAGACACAGATACGCAGTATTTT. Residues: CASSFRTDTDTQYF.

This chain links TRBV6-5 with TRBJ1-2; 9 bases align to TRBD1. V was clipped by 5 bases and J by 8 bases; unmatched bases: 3. Germline CDR1 MNHEY, CDR2 SVGAGI. This CDR3 contains 12 residues. The CDR3 nucleotides read TGTGCCAGCAGTACAGGGGGCGAGGGCTACACCTTC. This translates into CASSTGGEGYTF.

The chain couples TRBV5-1 to TRBJ2-1; TRBD2 matches 7 bases. The CDR3 length is 15 residues. V shed 4 bases, J shed 7 bases, and the junction held 11 bases outside the gene matches. Germline CDR1 reads SGHRS; CDR2 reads YFSETQ. The CDR3 here is CASSRDTGGRNEQFF. The CDR3, as DNA: TGCGCCAGCAGCAGAGACACGGGGGGTCGGAATGAGCAGTTCTTC.

This chain connects TRBV3-1 (or the pseudogene TRBV3-2) to TRBJ2-3, with D unresolved. Germline assignment: CDR1 LGHDT and CDR2 YNNKEL (reference sequence). V dropped 0 bases and J dropped 0 bases, with 4 bases sitting between them. The CDR3 sequence is 14 residues long. The CDR3 sequence: CASSQDVSTDTQYF. The CDR3 region has the DNA TGTGCCAGCAGCCAAGACGTTAGCACAGATACGCAGTATTTT.

This clone was seen only a few times. The rearrangement uses TRBV6-5 and TRBJ1-2; D is undetermined. There are 13 residues in the CDR3. Germline V gene lookup returns CDR1 MNHEY and CDR2 SVGAGI. The V and J ends lost 2 bases and 8 bases respectively, with 12 bases between them. As DNA, the CDR3 is TGTGCCAGCAGTTACCAGCGGTTAAAAGGCTACACCTTC. As protein: CASSYQRLKGYTF.

The rearrangement links TRBV27 to TRBJ1-2; D remains ambiguous. The CDR3 is made up of 15 amino acids. CDR1 is MNHEY, CDR2 SMNVEV, per germline (reference sequence). Trimming removed 7 bases at V and 4 bases at J, with 19 bases between. This CDR3 reads CASTPSGWTFYGYTF. CDR3 DNA sequence: TGTGCCAGCACCCCCTCGGGTTGGACTTTCTATGGCTACACCTTC.

The chain's CDR3 is CASSQDGQGDNTEAFF. Written as DNA, the CDR3 is TGCGCCAGCAGCCAAGACGGACAGGGGGATAACACTGAAGCTTTCTTT. The chain couples TRBV4-3 to TRBJ1-1; 10 nucleotides agree with TRBD1. V shed 0 bases and J 2 bases; nucleotides not matched to a gene: 3. This CDR3 has 16 amino acids. In germline, CDR1 is LGHNA, CDR2 YSLEER.

CDR3 region: CASSPSQATANTGELFF. CDR3 nucleotide sequence: TGCGCCAGCAGCCCCAGTCAGGCGACCGCGAACACCGGGGAGCTGTTTTTT. The gene calls are TRBV4-1 and TRBJ2-2; D not resolved. The CDR3 length is 17 residues. Per germline, CDR1 MGHRA and CDR2 YSYEKL. Trimming removed 4 bases at V and 0 bases at J, with 15 bases between.

V gene TRBV7-3 combines with J gene TRBJ1-1; D not certain. CDR1 is SGHTA, CDR2 FQGTGA, per germline. The CDR3 is 16 amino acids. The V gene lost 1 base and the J gene lost 5 bases, with 17 bases spanning the gap. The CDR3 DNA reads TGTGCCAGCAGCTTAATAGACGTTCGGGGTTGGACTGAAGCTTTCTTT. The encoded protein is CASSLIDVRGWTEAFF.

The chain has TRBV6-1 and TRBJ1-5; D not certain. The CDR3 sequence is 16 residues long. Trimming removed 0 bases at V and 3 bases at J, with 12 bases between. The germline V gene encodes CDR1 MNHNS and CDR2 SASEGT. The CDR3 loop reads CASSEAIRLLNQPQHF. Here the CDR3 DNA reads TGTGCCAGCAGTGAAGCAATCAGGTTGCTCAATCAGCCCCAGCATTTT.

The chain couples TRBV7-2 to TRBJ1-2; D gene ambiguous. The CDR3 consists of 13 residues. CDR1 SGHTA and CDR2 FQGNSA come from the germline V gene. The V and J ends lost 0 bases and 8 bases respectively, with 10 bases between them. Written as DNA, the CDR3 is TGTGCCAGCAGCTTAGCGGAGCAAACGGGCTACACCTTC. This codes for CASSLAEQTGYTF.

Points on this clone: Relative to the germline gene, one junction end is altered; a read error may explain this. The chain links TRBV18 to TRBJ2-7, with 7 bases aligning to TRBD1. Germline V gene sequence: CDR1 KGHSH, CDR2 LQKENI. The CDR3 totals 16 residues. The chain's CDR3 is CASSPGTAKSDYQQYF. The CDR3 region has the DNA TGTGCCAGCTCCCCCGGGACAGCCAAGAGCGACTACCAGCAGTACTTC.

This chain connects TRBV5-1 to TRBJ1-6; possible D gene TRBD1, 6 bases. Germline V CDR1 and CDR2: SGHRS, YFSETQ. The CDR3 length is 14 residues. The V end was cut by 4 bases, the J end by 5 bases, with 10 bases between. This CDR3 is CASSLRQDNSPLHF. Written as DNA, the CDR3 is TGCGCCAGCAGCCTCAGACAGGATAATTCACCCCTCCACTTT.

J is TRBJ2-5 and V is TRBV5-4; D is possibly TRBD2 (5 bases). Looked up from germline, CDR1 is SGHNT and CDR2 is YYREEE (reference sequence). V was cut by 4 bases and J by 5 bases, with 18 bases left in between. CDR3 length equals 15 residues. In DNA, the CDR3 is TGTGCCAGCAGCCCGCGGGCAGACATCGGGGAGACCCAGTACTTC. Its protein product is CASSPRADIGETQYF.

The chain links TRBV20-1 to TRBJ1-4; D call uncertain. V was trimmed by 3 bases and J by 7 bases, leaving 15 bases between them. CDR3 length: 14 amino acids. In germline, CDR1 is DFQATT, CDR2 SNEGSKA (reference sequence). The CDR3 DNA reads TGCAGTGCTAGTTACAGCCCGGAGGGTGAAAAACTGTTTTTT. It yields the protein CSASYSPEGEKLFF.

This chain joins TRBV5-4 and TRBJ1-5, with a possible D match to TRBD1 (5 bases). CDR3 length: 14 residues. V was cut by 4 bases and J by 4 bases, with 12 bases left in between. The V gene's germline CDR1 is SGHNT and CDR2 YYREEE (reference sequence). The CDR3 reads CASSLSGGNQPQHF. The DNA of the CDR3 is TGTGCCAGCAGCCTATCTGGGGGGAATCAGCCCCAGCATTTT.

This sequence joins TRBV7-2 and TRBJ2-7, with D maybe TRBD1 (5 bases). The CDR3 has 15 residues. V was cut by 1 base and J by 4 bases, with 14 bases left in between. From germline, CDR1 is SGHTA and CDR2 FQGNSA. The CDR3 protein is CASSLGSLQGYEQYF. The CDR3 DNA reads as TGTGCCAGCAGCTTAGGTTCGCTTCAGGGATACGAGCAGTACTTC.

The gene calls are TRBV27 and TRBJ2-1, with TRBD1 identical over 7 bases. Unmatched junction bases numbered 8, after V lost 6 bases and J lost 6 bases. This CDR3 contains 14 residues. Germline V lookup: CDR1 MNHEY, CDR2 SMNVEV (reference sequence). The CDR3 protein is CASRDRDRPNEQFF. CDR3 coding DNA: TGTGCCAGCAGGGATCGGGACAGACCCAATGAGCAGTTCTTC.

This clone was seen more than once but under ten times. The genes are TRBV4-1 and TRBJ1-2; possibly TRBD1 for D (5 bases). The V gene lost 3 bases and the J gene lost 6 bases, with 14 bases spanning the gap. The CDR3 length is 14 residues. Germline V lookup: CDR1 MGHRA, CDR2 YSYEKL. The CDR3, as DNA: TGCGCCAGCAGCCAGGCTGTTGGGGCAGATGGCTACACCTTC. Protein product: CASSQAVGADGYTF.

This clone was found once. The chain is built from TRBV9 and TRBJ2-5, with 10 nucleotides matching TRBD2. The CDR3 runs 16 residues. Per germline, CDR1 SGDLS and CDR2 YYNGEE. V was clipped by 0 bases and J by 5 bases; unmatched bases: 7. CDR3 in amino acids: CASSVGQAGGLETQYF. The CDR3 nucleotides read TGTGCCAGCAGCGTAGGACAAGCGGGGGGGCTCGAGACCCAGTACTTC.